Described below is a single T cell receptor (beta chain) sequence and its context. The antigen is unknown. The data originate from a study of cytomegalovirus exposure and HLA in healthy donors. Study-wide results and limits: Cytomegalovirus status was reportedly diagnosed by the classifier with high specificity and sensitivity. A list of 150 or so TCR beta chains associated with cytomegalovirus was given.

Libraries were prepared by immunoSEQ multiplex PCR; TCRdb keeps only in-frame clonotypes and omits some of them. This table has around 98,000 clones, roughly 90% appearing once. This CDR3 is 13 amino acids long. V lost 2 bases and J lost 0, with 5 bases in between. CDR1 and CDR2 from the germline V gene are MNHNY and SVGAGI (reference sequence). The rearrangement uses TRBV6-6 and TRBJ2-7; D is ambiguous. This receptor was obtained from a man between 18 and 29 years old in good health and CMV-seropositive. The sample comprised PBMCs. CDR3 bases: TGTGCCAGCAGTTACCCAGACTCCTACGAGCAGTACTTC. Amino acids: CASSYPDSYEQYF.